Listed here is a single T cell receptor (beta chain). TCRdb's table, derived via immunoSEQ multiplex PCR, lists solely in-frame clones and lacks some. The data contain roughly 1.5 million clones, approximately 98% of them seen just once; the ten biggest clones take up about 0.42%. Partitioning of CD4+ cells yielded a CD45RA+ naive subset and a CD45RA-negative memory subset. The data were taken from a study of shared clonotypes between healthy human individuals. After removal of 0 bases from V and 7 bases from J, the junction contained 18 bases not matched to a gene. The V gene's germline CDR1 is LNHNV and CDR2 YYDKDF (reference sequence). The CDR3 loop spans 19 amino acids.

The chain uses TRBV15 and TRBJ2-1; 7 bases line up with TRBD2. What was sequenced was naive CD4+ T cells sorted from blood. Described subset: CD45RA+ positively selected. This clonotype originated in a man aged 25 to 40 in good health. The CDR3 DNA sequence: TGTGCCACCAGCAGAGATTTTGGGGGGGTGATCGGGAGAGGAAATGAGCAGTTCTTC. Translating it yields CATSRDFGGVIGRGNEQFF.